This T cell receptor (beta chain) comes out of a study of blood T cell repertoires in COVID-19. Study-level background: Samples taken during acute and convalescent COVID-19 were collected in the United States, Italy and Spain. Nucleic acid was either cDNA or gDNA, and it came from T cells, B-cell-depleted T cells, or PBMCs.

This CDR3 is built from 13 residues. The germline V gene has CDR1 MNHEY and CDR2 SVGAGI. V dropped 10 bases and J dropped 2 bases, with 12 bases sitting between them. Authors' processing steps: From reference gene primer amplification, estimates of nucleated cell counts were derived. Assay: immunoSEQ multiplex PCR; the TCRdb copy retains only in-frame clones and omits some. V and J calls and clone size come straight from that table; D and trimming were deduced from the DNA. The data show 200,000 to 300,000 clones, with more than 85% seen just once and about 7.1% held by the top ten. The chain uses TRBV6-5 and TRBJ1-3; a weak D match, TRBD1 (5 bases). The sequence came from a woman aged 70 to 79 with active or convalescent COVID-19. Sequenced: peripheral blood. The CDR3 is CATGGGAGNTIYF. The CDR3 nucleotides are TGTGCCACGGGGGGGGGAGCTGGAAACACCATATATTTT.